This entry lists 23 T cell receptor beta chains sequenced from one sample in a study of cytomegalovirus exposure and HLA in healthy donors. Generated by immunoSEQ multiplex PCR, the TCRdb table keeps only in-frame clones and is missing some. The sample lists 55,000 to 70,000 clones; around 90% were seen once. The material sequenced was PBMCs. Receptors were obtained from a woman in her twenties or thirties in good health and CMV-seronegative.

This chain joins TRBV7-8 and TRBJ2-7; a possible D gene is TRBD2 (5 bases). The V end lost 3 bases, the J end lost 4 bases, and 7 bases lay between the germline ends. The length of the CDR3 is 12 residues. Germline CDR1 and CDR2: SGHVS and FQNEAQ. CDR3 DNA sequence: TGTGCCAGCAGCTTTCGGGATTACGAGCAGTACTTC. Protein sequence: CASSFRDYEQYF.

This clone was found a few times. The gene calls are TRBV5-5 and TRBJ2-1; TRBD2 aligns across 12 bases. The V gene end was trimmed by 4 bases and the J gene end by 6 bases; junction bases not matched to a gene: 11. Per germline, CDR1 SGHKS and CDR2 YYEKEE (reference sequence). The CDR3 runs to 17 residues. CDR3: CASSQLVGLAGPNEQFF. The CDR3 DNA reads TGTGCCAGCAGCCAACTAGTGGGACTAGCGGGCCCCAATGAGCAGTTCTTC. The full variable domain, rest sourced from reference TRBV5-5 and TRBJ2-1, is DAGVTQSPTHLIKTRGQQVTLRCSPISGHKSVSWYQQVLGQGPQFIFQYYEKEERGRGNFPDRFSARQFPNYSSELNVNALLLGDSALYLCASSQLVGLAGPNEQFFGPGTRLTVL.

The chain joins TRBV21-1 to TRBJ1-1; TRBD1, the table's D call, was not compared with the DNA. TRBV21-1 constitutes a pseudogene. This CDR3 comprises 12 residues. The CDR3 loop is CASSKGDRRAFF. DNA of the CDR3: TGTGCCAGCAGCAAAGGAGACAGGAGAGCTTTCTTT.

This clone was picked up one time. J is TRBJ1-2 and V is TRBV28; TRBD1 agrees at 7 bases. The CDR3 extends over 13 amino acids. Germline CDR1 MDHEN, CDR2 SYDVKM. The CDR3 coding sequence is TGTGCTACCCAATGGGACAGCGACAGGGGCTACACCTTC. Protein product: CATQWDSDRGYTF.

In its sample, this clone was seen once. The chain employs TRBV15 and TRBJ2-1; 7 bases match TRBD2. The germline gives CDR1 LNHNV, CDR2 YYDKDF (reference sequence). The CDR3 is 16 amino acids. V trimming: 0 bases; J trimming: 1 base; junction bases outside the gene matches: 3. This CDR3 is CATSREASGSYNEQFF. The CDR3 DNA follows: TGTGCCACCAGCAGAGAGGCTAGCGGTTCCTACAATGAGCAGTTCTTC.

The chain uses TRBV6-5 and TRBJ2-1; 10 nucleotides line up with TRBD2. Germline V CDR1 and CDR2: MNHEY, SVGAGI. J was trimmed by 9 bases and V by 3 bases; bases with no gene match: 11. The CDR3 loop spans 16 amino acids. The CDR3 spells CASSYSGTSDVGEQFF. CDR3 in DNA: TGTGCCAGCAGTTATTCCGGGACTAGCGATGTCGGTGAGCAGTTCTTC.

This clone has only one observation. J is TRBJ2-2 and V is TRBV5-1; the D gene is possibly TRBD2 (9 bases). The length of the CDR3 is 16 residues. The V gene lost 5 bases and the J gene lost 6 bases, with 20 bases spanning the gap. CDR1 and CDR2 from the germline V gene are SGHRS and YFSETQ. The CDR3 is CASSLSSGTGSGELFF. Here the CDR3 DNA reads TGCGCCAGCAGTCTTTCTAGCGGGACAGGTTCCGGGGAGCTGTTTTTT.

The rearrangement uses TRBV28 and TRBJ2-2; TRBD1 matches at 8 bases. From germline, CDR1 is MDHEN and CDR2 SYDVKM. After removal of 1 base from V and 3 bases from J, the junction contained 10 bases not matched to a gene. This CDR3 has 18 amino acids. CDR3 DNA sequence: TGTGCCAGCAGTTTATCCGGCAGGGGGCTAATGGACACCGGGGAGCTGTTTTTT. Translation gives CASSLSGRGLMDTGELFF. The whole variable domain, remainder taken from reference TRBV28 and TRBJ2-2, is DVKVTQSSRYLVKRTGEKVFLECVQDMDHENMFWYRQDPGLGLRLIYFSYDVKMKEKGDIPEGYSVSREKKERFSLILESASTNQTSMYLCASSLSGRGLMDTGELFFGEGSRLTVL.

The rearrangement joins TRBV10-3 to TRBJ2-5; 11 positions match TRBD2. CDR1 is ENHRY and CDR2 is SYGVKD in the germline V gene. V was clipped by 6 bases and J by 1 base; unmatched bases: 16. The CDR3 runs to 19 residues. The CDR3 here is CAIRESGTSGGGRQETQYF. CDR3 sequence (DNA): TGTGCCATCAGGGAATCCGGGACTAGCGGAGGGGGACGCCAAGAGACCCAGTACTTC.

The CDR3 reads CASSFESAGANEQFF. CDR3 bases: TGTGCCAGCAGTTTTGAGAGCGCCGGCGCCAATGAGCAGTTCTTC. This chain joins TRBV28 and TRBJ2-1; D not resolved. Trimming took 3 bases from V and 6 from J, leaving 15 bases between them. CDR3 length: 15 residues. The germline V gene has CDR1 MDHEN and CDR2 SYDVKM.

The chain carries TRBV6-7 and TRBJ2-1; D may be TRBD2 (6 bases). TRBV6-7 is an ORF for which the function is uncertain. This CDR3 is 15 amino acids long. V was cut by 5 bases and J by 5 bases, with 16 bases left in between. This chain's CDR3 is CASSNGSGWDNEQFF. The DNA of the CDR3 is TGTGCCAGCAGTAACGGGAGCGGGTGGGACAATGAGCAGTTCTTC.

Only one count was recorded for this clone. The CDR3 region is CSATPTVNTEAFF. DNA of the CDR3: TGCAGCGCTACTCCGACAGTTAACACTGAAGCTTTCTTT. The J gene is TRBJ1-1, the V gene TRBV29-1; tentative D call: TRBD1 (5 bases). V lost 7 bases, J lost 2 bases, and 14 bases lay in between. The germline gives CDR1 SQVTM, CDR2 ANQGSEA. The CDR3 extends over 13 amino acids.

The rearrangement joins TRBV5-1 to TRBJ2-1; D might be TRBD2 (5 bases). Germline assignment: CDR1 SGHRS and CDR2 YFSETQ. The length of the CDR3 is 15 residues. V was shortened by 4 bases and J by 5 bases, with 16 bases between the two germline ends. CDR3 sequence: CASSRGPTPDNEQFF. CDR3 bases: TGCGCCAGCAGCCGGGGTCCTACACCCGACAATGAGCAGTTCTTC. The variable domain in full, with the rest retrieved from reference TRBV5-1 and TRBJ2-1, is KAGVTQTPRYLIKTRGQQVTLSCSPISGHRSVSWYQQTPGQGLQFLFEYFSETQRNKGNFPGRFSGRQFSNSRSEMNVSTLELGDSALYLCASSRGPTPDNEQFFGPGTRLTVL.

The chain links TRBV11-3 to TRBJ2-3, with a weak D call TRBD2 (5 bases). CDR3 length: 15 residues. CDR1 SGHNT and CDR2 YENEEA come from the germline V gene. Between the trimmed V and J ends, which lost 3 bases and 0 bases, there was a span of 10 bases. This CDR3 is CASSFKGGSTDTQYF. The CDR3 region has the DNA TGTGCCAGCAGCTTTAAAGGCGGGAGCACAGATACGCAGTATTTT.

J is TRBJ2-1 and V is TRBV28; D is ambiguous. V lost 4 bases, J lost 5 bases, and 9 bases lay in between. Germline CDR1 reads MDHEN; CDR2 reads SYDVKM. This CDR3 spans 13 amino acids. The CDR3 region is CASSSQKNNEQFF. In nucleotides, the CDR3 is TGTGCCAGCAGTTCCCAGAAGAACAATGAGCAGTTCTTC.

This sequence joins TRBV5-1 and TRBJ2-1; 13 nucleotides align to TRBD2. V lost 0 bases and J lost 4; bases outside the gene matches: 4. There are 17 residues in the CDR3. The germline CDR1 and CDR2 sequences are SGHRS and YFSETQ. The chain's CDR3 is CASSLGPGLAGYNEQFF. CDR3 nucleotide sequence: TGCGCCAGCAGCTTGGGACCGGGACTAGCGGGATACAATGAGCAGTTCTTC.

The chain couples TRBV4-2 to TRBJ2-7, with 13 bases matching TRBD2. The CDR3 length is 18 residues. Germline V gives CDR1 LGHNA, CDR2 YNFKEQ. The V segment lost 3 bases and the J segment 2 bases; nucleotides outside the gene matches: 10. The CDR3 loop reads CASSQTGLAGDITYEQYF. The CDR3 bases are TGTGCCAGCAGCCAGACAGGACTAGCGGGAGACATTACCTACGAGCAGTACTTC.

The chain combines TRBV19 with TRBJ1-1; tentatively, D is TRBD1 (6 bases). Germline values: CDR1 LNHDA, CDR2 SQIVND (reference sequence). The CDR3 is 16 amino acids. V gave up 5 bases and J gave up 0 bases, with 16 bases separating them. CDR3: CASSPRNREMNTEAFF. CDR3 DNA sequence: TGTGCCAGTAGTCCAAGAAACAGGGAGATGAACACTGAAGCTTTCTTT.

The CDR3 reads CASSGESQETQYF. CDR3 DNA sequence: TGTGCCAGCAGTGGGGAGAGTCAAGAGACCCAGTACTTC. The rearrangement joins TRBV2 to TRBJ2-5; D is possibly TRBD2 (5 bases). V lost 4 bases, J lost 2 bases, and 8 bases lay in between. CDR1 is SNHLY and CDR2 is FYNNEI in the germline V gene. This CDR3 has 13 residues.

The genes are TRBV10-2 and TRBJ2-2; D is possibly TRBD2 (5 bases). V was clipped by 3 bases and J by 3 bases, with 20 bases between them. CDR1 WSHSY and CDR2 SAAADI come from the germline V gene. The CDR3 sequence is 18 residues long. The CDR3 DNA reads TGCGCCAGCAGTGAACTGCTACTAGGAGGCGTCGACACCGGGGAGCTGTTTTTT. Amino acid sequence: CASSELLLGGVDTGELFF.

The chain uses TRBV6-6 and TRBJ1-1, with 8 nucleotides matching TRBD1. The CDR3 runs to 14 residues. V dropped 4 bases and J dropped 2; count of bases not matched to a gene: 3. CDR1 is MNHNY and CDR2 is SVGAGI in the germline V gene (reference sequence). As DNA, the CDR3 is TGTGCCAGCAGTTCGACAGGGGCTAACACTGAAGCTTTCTTT. It yields the protein CASSSTGANTEAFF.

This sequence joins TRBV5-1 and TRBJ2-1, with D maybe TRBD1 (5 bases). Germline V gene data show CDR1 as SGHRS and CDR2 as YFSETQ. The CDR3 has 14 residues. V was trimmed by 0 bases and J by 8 bases, leaving 12 bases between them. The CDR3 is CASSLGSGIDEQFF. CDR3 in DNA: TGCGCCAGCAGCTTGGGGTCAGGGATCGATGAGCAGTTCTTC.

This clone was seen once. The CDR3 here is CASSPRLAGGSEQYF. In nucleotides, the CDR3 is TGTGCCAGCAGCCCGAGACTAGCGGGAGGTTCCGAGCAGTACTTC. The rearrangement uses TRBV7-9 and TRBJ2-7, with 13 positions matching TRBD2. Trimming took 5 bases from V and 6 from J; bases not matched to a gene: 7. The length of the CDR3 is 15 residues. The germline CDR1 and CDR2 sequences are SEHNR and FQNEAQ (reference sequence).